The 16 T cell receptor beta chains below come from one sample, sequenced in a study of shared clonotypes between healthy human individuals. Naive CD8 cells lacked CD45RO and underwent positive selection for CCR7, leaving out terminally differentiated effector memory CD45RA+ cells. Profiling relied on immunoSEQ multiplex PCR, and the TCRdb table lists in-frame clones only, not all of them. This table has about 2 million clones, about 95% appearing once. The sample comprised naive CD8+ T cells sorted from blood. Source of these receptors: a man aged 18-30 years in good health.

Concerning this clone itself: The sample contains more than one DNA sequence encoding this CDR3. V usage is TRBV11-2 and J usage is TRBJ2-7; a possible D gene is TRBD2 (5 bases). This CDR3 contains 15 residues. Germline assignment: CDR1 SGHAT and CDR2 FQNNGV. V was shortened by 1 base and J by 0 bases, with 10 bases between the two germline ends. In DNA, the CDR3 is TGTGCCAGCAGCTTAGGGACGGGGAGCTCCTACGAGCAGTACTTC. This sequence encodes CASSLGTGSSYEQYF. The entire variable domain, with the rest obtained from reference TRBV11-2 and TRBJ2-7, is as follows: EAGVAQSPRYKIIEKRQSVAFWCNPISGHATLYWYQQILGQGPKLLIQFQNNGVVDDSQLPKDRFSAERLKGVDSTLKIQPAKLEDSAVYLCASSLGTGSSYEQYFGPGTRLTVT.

The genes are TRBV30 and TRBJ1-2; 7 bases align to TRBD1. Germline V CDR1 and CDR2: GTSNPN, SVGIG (reference sequence). The CDR3 has 15 residues. V lost 3 bases and J lost 5; bases outside the gene matches: 12. CDR3 sequence: CAWRASGTDYYGYTF. DNA for the CDR3: TGTGCCTGGAGGGCCTCCGGGACAGATTATTATGGCTACACCTTC.

V and J are TRBV4-3 and TRBJ1-1; weak D call: TRBD1 (6 bases). Germline assignment: CDR1 LGHNA and CDR2 YSLEER. Trimming removed 0 bases at V and 5 bases at J, with 16 bases between. The CDR3 spans 16 residues. The CDR3 DNA sequence: TGCGCCAGCAGCCAAGATCGGGGGGGCTGGGAAACTGAAGCTTTCTTT. It codes for CASSQDRGGWETEAFF.

V usage is TRBV29-1 and J usage is TRBJ2-2; 9 nucleotides agree with TRBD1. Germline CDR1 reads SQVTM; CDR2 reads ANQGSEA. The CDR3 covers 15 residues. With V trimmed by 4 bases and J by 5 bases, 8 bases remained unmatched. The CDR3 DNA sequence: TGCAGCGTTGTACCGGGACAGGGCACGACCGGGGAGCTGTTTTTT. Translating it yields CSVVPGQGTTGELFF.

The rearrangement uses TRBV25-1 and TRBJ1-3; no clear D. The CDR3 contains 14 residues. The V end was cut by 3 bases, the J end by 7 bases, with 13 bases between. Germline CDR1 and CDR2: MGHDK and SYGVNS. CDR3 loop: CASSDKTSGNTIYF. The CDR3 region has the DNA TGTGCCAGCAGTGACAAGACCTCGGGGAACACCATATATTTT. The complete variable domain, with remaining parts taken from reference TRBV25-1 and TRBJ1-3, reads EADIYQTPRYLVIGTGKKITLECSQTMGHDKMYWYQQDPGMELHLIHYSYGVNSTEKGDLSSESTVSRIRTEHFPLTLESARPSHTSQYLCASSDKTSGNTIYFGEGSWLTVV.

This clone was seen a single time. The chain joins TRBV27 to TRBJ2-3; D is possibly TRBD2 (6 bases). CDR3 length: 14 amino acids. The germline V and J ends were trimmed by 7 bases and 3 bases, with 14 bases remaining between them. Germline values: CDR1 MNHEY, CDR2 SMNVEV (reference sequence). The chain's CDR3 is CASTPAGLTDTQYF. CDR3 in DNA: TGTGCCAGCACCCCGGCGGGATTGACAGATACGCAGTATTTT.

The chain is built from TRBV4-2 and TRBJ1-5; D not resolved. CDR1 is LGHNA and CDR2 is YNFKEQ in the germline V gene. V dropped 0 bases and J dropped 4 bases, with 7 bases sitting between them. The CDR3 covers 14 residues. This CDR3 is CASSQETINQPQHF. CDR3 sequence (DNA): TGTGCCAGCAGCCAAGAGACTATTAATCAGCCCCAGCATTTT.

Comments on this clone: Within the sample, other DNA sequences also encode this same CDR3. The genes are TRBV11-2 and TRBJ2-7, with 9 bases identical to TRBD1. V lost 5 bases to trimming and J lost 2 bases; unmatched junction nucleotides: 4. This CDR3 has 14 amino acids. Germline values: CDR1 SGHAT, CDR2 FQNNGV. CDR3 DNA sequence: TGTGCCAGCAGCCCACGGGACAGGGCCTACGAGCAGTACTTC. Protein sequence: CASSPRDRAYEQYF.

This clone was detected only once. The J gene is TRBJ2-1, the V gene TRBV2; no clear D. The CDR3 is made up of 16 amino acids. Germline CDR1 and CDR2: SNHLY and FYNNEI. The V and J ends lost 5 bases and 5 bases respectively, with 19 bases between them. Here the CDR3 reads CASSSPTSKWDNEQFF. The CDR3 region has the DNA TGTGCCAGCAGTTCCCCGACTTCGAAATGGGACAATGAGCAGTTCTTC.

This chain uses TRBV25-1 with TRBJ1-6, with TRBD1 as a possible D gene (6 bases). The germline CDR1 and CDR2 sequences are MGHDK and SYGVNS. V was cut by 1 base and J by 10 bases, with 14 bases left in between. CDR3 length: 15 residues. CDR3 DNA: TGTGCCAGCAGTGAATTTATCACAGGGCAATCACCCCTCCACTTT. Translation: CASSEFITGQSPLHF.

The J gene is TRBJ2-3, the V gene TRBV6-5; D not certain. The length of the CDR3 is 13 residues. CDR1 and CDR2 (germline): MNHEY, SVGAGI. V was pared by 2 bases and J by 4 bases, with 7 bases between. Written as DNA, the CDR3 is TGTGCCAGCAGTTACACCTTTCCAGATACGCAGTATTTT. Translation: CASSYTFPDTQYF.

The gene calls are TRBV7-6 and TRBJ2-3; 12 bases agree with TRBD2. Trimming took 6 bases from V and 6 from J; bases not matched to a gene: 13. The CDR3 length is 17 residues. Per germline, CDR1 SGHVS and CDR2 FNYEAQ. For the CDR3, the DNA is TGTGCCAGCAGTTCTAGCGGGGGGGCGAATTACAGGGATACGCAGTATTTT. Translation gives CASSSSGGANYRDTQYF.

J is TRBJ2-7 and V is TRBV11-2; D is unresolved. Germline V gene data show CDR1 as SGHAT and CDR2 as FQNNGV. This CDR3 comprises 13 residues. The ends were cut back, 0 bases at V and 2 bases at J, with 5 bases in the middle. The CDR3 loop reads CASSLDPPYEQYF. In DNA form, the CDR3 reads TGTGCCAGCAGCTTAGATCCCCCCTACGAGCAGTACTTC.

The chain couples TRBV10-2 to TRBJ1-2; D may be TRBD1 (5 bases). Germline CDR1 is WSHSY and CDR2 is SAAADI. The CDR3 consists of 13 residues. The V end was cut by 4 bases, the J end by 2 bases, with 8 bases between. As DNA, the CDR3 is TGCGCCAGCAGTGGGGACTCCAACTATGGCTACACCTTC. Translation gives CASSGDSNYGYTF.

This sequence joins TRBV18 and TRBJ2-7; no clear D gene. The CDR3 loop spans 11 amino acids. Germline CDR1 is KGHSH and CDR2 is LQKENI. V was shortened by 5 bases and J by 1 base, with 3 bases between the two germline ends. The CDR3 DNA reads TGTGCCAGCTCAGCTTCCTACGAGCAGTACTTC. Translation gives CASSASYEQYF.

The chain carries TRBV6-5 and TRBJ2-7; 9 nucleotides align to TRBD1. V lost 4 bases to trimming and J lost 6 bases; unmatched junction nucleotides: 10. CDR1 MNHEY and CDR2 SVGAGI come from the germline V gene. The CDR3 spans 15 residues. CDR3 DNA sequence: TGTGCCAGCAGTTTTCCGGGACAGGGTATCCTCGAGCAGTACTTC. This sequence encodes CASSFPGQGILEQYF.